Below, one TCR beta chain is given with its context. The CDR3 runs to 16 residues. From germline, CDR1 is LGHNT and CDR2 FRNRAP. The V segment lost 4 bases and the J segment 0 bases; nucleotides outside the gene matches: 3. This entry comes from a study of blood T cell repertoires in COVID-19. The wider study: The origin of the acute and convalescent COVID-19 samples was the United States, Italy and Spain. Sources were T cells, B-cell-depleted T cells, or PBMCs; the material itself was cDNA or gDNA.

Per the original methods: Nucleated cell counts were estimated from reference gene primer amplification. Profiling relied on immunoSEQ multiplex PCR, and the TCRdb table lists in-frame clones only, not all of them. D and trimming come from the DNA, and the V and J calls and clone size come from that table. The table lists 200,000 or so clones, around 84% of them singletons. The specimen sequenced was peripheral blood. The sequence derives from a man aged 40-49 years who had recovered from COVID-19. This chain connects TRBV12-5 to TRBJ2-3; 11 positions agree with TRBD2. This CDR3 reads CASGSGLAASTDTQYF. DNA for the CDR3: TGTGCTAGTGGTTCGGGACTAGCGGCTAGCACAGATACGCAGTATTTT.